This T cell receptor (beta chain) was found in a study of metastatic and nonmetastatic thyroid tumors. In the study overall: Repertoire comparison spanned blood and tumor or nodule tissue of malignant and benign thyroid patients. General observations from the study: In both blood and tumor samples, TCR beta diversity was reported significantly higher for malignant than benign nodules.

Patients had received no treatment of any kind before thyroid surgery. In regard to this clone: What it recognizes is unknown.

CDR1 and CDR2 from the germline V gene are GTSNPN and SVGIG (reference sequence). Trimming took 4 bases from V and 1 from J, leaving 19 bases between them. The CDR3 spans 16 residues. Study processing details: Researchers built a distant-metastasis classifier for papillary thyroid cancer that drew on CDR3 differences across clinicopathological groups. MiXCR re-clonotyped the PCR reads for TCRdb. The V and J calls reflect TCRdb's pipeline rather than the authors' work. The profile shows roughly 22,000 clones, less than 45% of them singletons. This sequence joins TRBV30 and TRBJ1-2; possible D gene TRBD1, 6 bases. This sequence originates from a male donor with papillary thyroid cancer or a benign thyroid nodule (not recorded which). Some clones in this sample may be carry-over from other donors' samples. The sequencing input was blood. The CDR3 nucleotides are TGTGCCTGGAATGATTGGACAGCTACGTTTAACTATGGCTACACCTTC. The encoded protein is CAWNDWTATFNYGYTF.